These T cell receptor beta chains were read from a single sample in a study of blood T cell repertoires in COVID-19. Some clones are missing from TCRdb's copy, which holds only in-frame ones; the method was immunoSEQ multiplex PCR. In the table there are about 130,000 clones, 85% of which are singletons. The sequencing sample was made of peripheral blood. Source of these receptors: an elderly woman with acute or convalescent COVID-19. CDR3s include the opening cysteine and the closing phenylalanine or tryptophan. A D gene is named only where the DNA matches it firmly. The size entry is marked missing in some rows and otherwise reads once, few, many or a size class.

v_call	clone_size	j_call	d_call	cdr3_aa	cdr3_nt
TRBV29-1	few	TRBJ2-1	-	CSVEGNRGSNEQFF	TGCAGCGTTGAGGGTAACCGGGGTAGCAATGAGCAGTTCTTC
TRBV19	-	TRBJ1-4	-	CASSPREEKLFF	TGTGCCAGTAGTCCACGCGAAGAAAAACTGTTTTTT
TRBV27	-	TRBJ2-3	TRBD2	CASSFTFPLGLAGTDTQYF	TGTGCCAGCAGTTTCACCTTTCCCCTCGGACTAGCGGGCACAGATACGCAGTATTTT
TRBV29-1	once	TRBJ1-1	-	CSVEEISAEAFF	TGCAGCGTTGAAGAGATCTCAGCTGAAGCTTTCTTT
TRBV7-2	-	TRBJ1-4	TRBD1	CASSMDRDNNEKLFF	TGTGCCAGCAGTATGGACAGGGATAATAATGAAAAACTGTTTTTT
TRBV6-1	-	TRBJ1-2	-	CASSDPLLYGYTF	TGTGCCAGCAGTGATCCTCTACTCTATGGCTACACCTTC
TRBV9	once	TRBJ1-2	-	CASSVAPGSVYGYTF	TGTGCCAGCAGCGTAGCTCCGGGTTCGGTATATGGCTACACCTTC
TRBV6-5	-	TRBJ2-3	-	CASREGGARDTQYF	TGTGCCAGCAGAGAGGGCGGGGCGAGGGATACGCAGTATTTT
TRBV6-2/TRBV6-3	-	TRBJ1-5	TRBD1	CASSPRDRLTYSNQPQHF	TGTGCCAGCAGTCCCCGGGACAGATTGACTTACAGCAATCAGCCCCAGCATTTT
TRBV4-2	-	TRBJ2-3	TRBD2	CASSPASGGTGPTDTQYF	TGTGCCAGCAGCCCGGCTAGCGGGGGGACCGGGCCCACAGATACGCAGTATTTT
TRBV28	-	TRBJ2-2	TRBD2	CASPPPAGGNTGELFF	TGTGCCAGCCCACCCCCTGCGGGGGGGAACACCGGGGAGCTGTTTTTT
TRBV18	-	TRBJ1-3	-	CASSQSRGNAGNTIYF	TGTGCCAGCTCACAGAGTAGGGGGAATGCTGGAAACACCATATATTTT
TRBV6-5	-	TRBJ1-1	-	CASSYVRLRENTEAFF	TGTGCCAGCAGTTACGTACGACTGAGGGAGAACACTGAAGCTTTCTTT
TRBV15	-	TRBJ1-2	TRBD1	CATSLRQGLNYGYTF	TGTGCCACCAGCTTGCGACAGGGACTCAACTATGGCTACACCTTC
TRBV6-5	-	TRBJ1-1	-	CASSTRGGTEAFF	TGTGCCAGCAGCACCAGGGGTGGTACTGAAGCTTTCTTT
TRBV18	-	TRBJ1-1	-	CASSKQGTEAFF	TGTGCCAGCTCAAAACAGGGCACTGAAGCTTTCTTT
TRBV7-9	-	TRBJ1-2	-	CASSLDGLYGYTF	TGTGCCAGCAGCTTAGACGGGTTATATGGCTACACCTTC
TRBV5-6	-	TRBJ2-5	-	CASSRGETQYF	TGTGCCAGCAGCCGAGGGGAGACCCAGTACTTC
TRBV18	-	TRBJ1-2	-	CASSPRVSDYGYTF	TGTGCCAGCTCTCCCAGGGTTTCCGACTATGGCTACACCTTC
TRBV4-2	-	TRBJ1-6	-	CASRSWYGDSPLHF	TGTGCCAGCAGATCCTGGTACGGAGATTCACCCCTCCACTTT
TRBV12-5	-	TRBJ1-5	-	CASGNRRDQPQHF	TGTGCTAGTGGAAACCGCCGGGATCAGCCCCAGCATTTT
TRBV7-9	-	TRBJ1-2	TRBD1	CASHPGTGQGNGYTF	TGTGCCAGCCACCCCGGAACGGGACAGGGGAATGGCTACACCTTC
TRBV6-5	-	TRBJ1-2	TRBD1	CASSRRQGRNGYTF	TGTGCCAGCAGTAGACGACAGGGTCGAAATGGCTACACCTTC
TRBV6-4	-	TRBJ2-3	-	CASSDRGSTDTQYF	TGTGCCAGCAGTGATCGGGGGAGCACAGATACGCAGTATTTT
TRBV7-6	-	TRBJ2-3	TRBD2	CASSRTSSSTDTQYF	TGTGCCAGCAGCCGGACTAGCTCTAGCACAGATACGCAGTATTTT
TRBV20-1	-	TRBJ1-1	-	CSASFLNTEAFF	TGCAGTGCTAGTTTCTTGAACACTGAAGCTTTCTTT
TRBV27	once	TRBJ2-7	TRBD2	CASRGTSGGYEQYF	TGTGCCAGCAGAGGGACTAGCGGGGGCTACGAGCAGTACTTC
TRBV5-4	-	TRBJ1-6	-	CASSLQGTNWNSPLHF	TGTGCCAGCAGCTTACAAGGGACAAACTGGAATTCACCCCTCCACTTT
TRBV5-1	-	TRBJ2-7	TRBD1	CASSLGDRGRYEQYF	TGCGCCAGCAGCTTGGGGGACAGGGGGAGGTACGAGCAGTACTTC
TRBV7-3	-	TRBJ2-3	-	CASSPRQSTDTQYF	TGTGCCAGCAGCCCAAGACAGAGCACAGATACGCAGTATTTT
TRBV5-1	-	TRBJ1-1	-	CASNPETGYGAFF	TGCGCCAGCAACCCCGAAACAGGGTACGGAGCTTTCTTT
TRBV18	-	TRBJ2-7	TRBD1	CASSGQQGSSYEQYF	TGTGCCAGCTCAGGGCAACAGGGGAGTTCCTACGAGCAGTACTTC
TRBV6-1	once	TRBJ1-3	-	CASSETGGAGGNTIYF	TGTGCCAGCAGTGAAACGGGGGGCGCGGGTGGAAACACCATATATTTT
TRBV9	-	TRBJ2-6	-	CASSGGTVSGANVLTF	TGTGCCAGCAGCGGAGGTACCGTGTCTGGGGCCAACGTCCTGACTTTC
TRBV18	-	TRBJ2-3	-	CASSPPEGTDTQYF	TGTGCCAGCTCACCCCCCGAGGGCACAGATACGCAGTATTTT
TRBV2	-	TRBJ2-1	TRBD1	CASTAPKQGALTGNEQFF	TGTGCCAGCACCGCCCCAAAACAGGGGGCCCTTACGGGCAATGAGCAGTTCTTC
TRBV7-9	-	TRBJ1-1	-	CASATDRTGLSEAFF	TGTGCCAGCGCTACAGACCGCACGGGACTATCCGAAGCTTTCTTT
TRBV11-1	-	TRBJ1-2	-	CASSLVSGDGYTF	TGTGCCAGCAGCTTGGTGTCAGGGGATGGCTACACCTTC
TRBV13	once	TRBJ2-1	-	CASSSGDNEQFF	TGTGCCAGCAGTTCAGGGGACAATGAGCAGTTCTTC
TRBV9	-	TRBJ1-3	-	CASSLGGPLSGNTIYF	TGTGCCAGCAGCCTCGGGGGTCCTCTCTCTGGAAACACCATATATTTT
TRBV9	-	TRBJ2-5	TRBD1	CASSVLTGGMETQYF	TGTGCCAGCAGCGTATTGACAGGGGGCATGGAGACCCAGTACTTC
TRBV15	-	TRBJ1-3	-	CATSRAGVGNTIYF	TGTGCCACCAGCAGAGCGGGGGTAGGAAACACCATATATTTT
TRBV7-2	-	TRBJ1-1	TRBD1	CASINRQGATSTEAFF	TGTGCCAGCATCAATCGACAGGGGGCAACGAGCACTGAAGCTTTCTTT
TRBV9	-	TRBJ2-2	-	CASSVGHGGPGELFF	TGTGCCAGCAGCGTAGGACATGGAGGCCCCGGGGAGCTGTTTTTT
TRBV9	-	TRBJ2-1	-	CASSSQGFGEVNEQFF	TGTGCCAGCAGCTCCCAGGGGTTTGGTGAGGTCAATGAGCAGTTCTTC
TRBV4-1	-	TRBJ1-2	TRBD1	CASSQGTGYGYTF	TGCGCCAGCAGCCAAGGGACAGGGTATGGCTACACCTTC
TRBV5-8	-	TRBJ1-2	TRBD1	CASRTRTGNYGYTF	TGTGCCAGCAGAACCCGGACAGGGAACTATGGCTACACCTTC